This is a list of T cell receptor beta chains from one sample in a study of blood T cell repertoires in COVID-19. Repertoires were generated with immunoSEQ multiplex PCR, while TCRdb's copy carries only in-frame clones and drops some. The table has roughly 260,000 clones, roughly 86% seen once. Source material: peripheral blood. All receptors come from a woman aged 50 to 60 with acute or convalescent COVID-19. Each CDR3 is given with its conserved first and last residue. The D gene is left open where the match is weak. Expanded clones get a size class; other rows say once, few or many, or leave the size out.

>.|TRBV2|TRBD1|TRBJ1-2
TGTGCCAGCAGGGGGGTACAGGGGGCCGACTATGGCTACACCTTC
CASRGVQGADYGYTF
>once|TRBV6-1|.|TRBJ2-7
TGTGCCAGCAGTGAAGTTGGCAGAACCTACGAGCAGTACTTC
CASSEVGRTYEQYF
>.|TRBV4-1|.|TRBJ2-7
TGCGCCAGCAGCGGCCGGGACTCACCCTCCTACGAGCAGTACTTC
CASSGRDSPSYEQYF
>.|TRBV7-2|TRBD2|TRBJ2-1
TGTGCCAGCAGCTCCCGACTAGCGGGAGTTAAAGGGAATGAGCAGTTCTTC
CASSSRLAGVKGNEQFF
>.|TRBV5-6|TRBD2|TRBJ2-7
TGTGCCAGCAGCTTGGTGGGACTAGCGAACTACGAGCAGTACTTC
CASSLVGLANYEQYF
>.|TRBV5-1|.|TRBJ2-3
TGCGCCAGCAGCTTGGACAAGGGGCCACCCACAGATACGCAGTATTTT
CASSLDKGPPTDTQYF
>.|TRBV27|TRBD1|TRBJ2-1
TGTGCCAGCAGTTTAGAGGGCAGGGGGCTCTACAATGAGCAGTTCTTC
CASSLEGRGLYNEQFF
>few|TRBV2|.|TRBJ1-1
TGTGCCAGTAAAAACACTGAAGCTTTCTTT
CASKNTEAFF
>.|TRBV9|.|TRBJ2-2
TGTGCCTCGCAGCGACTCGCGAACACCGGGGAGCTGTTTTTT
CASQRLANTGELFF
>.|TRBV27|TRBD1|TRBJ1-5
TGTGCCAGCAGTGACCGGGACAGCCGTCAGCCCCAGCATTTT
CASSDRDSRQPQHF
>once|TRBV29-1|TRBD1|TRBJ2-7
TGCAGCGTTGAGCGTGCCGGGACAGGGGGCCGAAGCTCCTACGAGCAGTACTTC
CSVERAGTGGRSSYEQYF
>.|TRBV28|.|TRBJ1-2
TGTGCCAGCAGTTTACCCAGGGGCTATGGCTACACCTTC
CASSLPRGYGYTF
>.|TRBV7-3|TRBD1|TRBJ1-5
TGTGCCAGCAGCTTAACGGGACACAGGGGAGACAGCAATCAGCCCCAGCATTTT
CASSLTGHRGDSNQPQHF
>.|TRBV2|.|TRBJ1-1
TGTGCCAGCACCCTTATGACAGTAGGTAACACTGAAGCTTTCTTT
CASTLMTVGNTEAFF
>.|TRBV28|TRBD2|TRBJ2-1
TGTGCCAGCAGTTCCCGATGGACTAGCGGGGGCTACAATGAGCAGTTCTTC
CASSSRWTSGGYNEQFF
>.|TRBV7-8|TRBD1|TRBJ2-2
TGTGCCAGCAGCTCCGGGACAGCGAACACCGGGGAGCTGTTTTTT
CASSSGTANTGELFF
>.|TRBV24-1|TRBD1|TRBJ2-5
TGTGCCACCAGTGATTTAGGGACAGGGTCAGAGACCCAGTACTTC
CATSDLGTGSETQYF
>.|TRBV25-1|.|TRBJ2-1
TGTGCCAGCAGGAAGACAGGCCGCTCCTACAATGAGCAGTTCTTC
CASRKTGRSYNEQFF
>.|TRBV9|TRBD2|TRBJ2-1
TGTGCCAGCAGCGTCCGAGCTGGCGGGAGGGCGTATAATGAGCAGTTCTTC
CASSVRAGGRAYNEQFF
>.|TRBV9|TRBD2|TRBJ2-7
TGTGCCAGCAGTACGGGACTAGCAATCTACGAGCAGTACTTC
CASSTGLAIYEQYF
>.|TRBV7-2|TRBD2|TRBJ2-7
TGTGCCAGCAGCCCGGGGGGGACCTACGAGCAGTACTTC
CASSPGGTYEQYF
>few|TRBV6-2/TRBV6-3|TRBD1|TRBJ1-5
TGTGCCAGCAGTTACGGGTCAGGGGGTGCTCAGCCCCAGCATTTT
CASSYGSGGAQPQHF
>.|TRBV7-9|.|TRBJ2-7
TGTGCCAGCAGCTACGAGCAGGGGTACGAGCAGTACTTC
CASSYEQGYEQYF
>few|TRBV4-1|TRBD1|TRBJ2-1
TGCGCCAGCAGGACAGGGGGTGTAGACAATGAGCAGTTCTTC
CASRTGGVDNEQFF
>.|TRBV28|TRBD2|TRBJ2-7
TGTGCCAGCAGCCAAAGACTAGCGGGGCGCTACGAGCAGTACTTC
CASSQRLAGRYEQYF
>.|TRBV3-1/TRBV3-2|TRBD2|TRBJ2-3
TGTGCCAGCAGCCAAGATAGGGGGACTAGGGCAGATACGCAGTATTTT
CASSQDRGTRADTQYF
>.|TRBV29-1|.|TRBJ2-6
TGCAGCGTTGGACAGAACTCTGGGGCCAACGTCCTGACTTTC
CSVGQNSGANVLTF
>.|TRBV28|.|TRBJ2-6
TGTGCCAGCAGACCCATTGGCACTGGGGCCAACGTCCTGACTTTC
CASRPIGTGANVLTF
>.|TRBV5-8|.|TRBJ1-1
TGTGCCAGCAGCCGGGAGGGGGGGCACACTGAAGCTTTCTTT
CASSREGGHTEAFF
>.|TRBV13|TRBD2|TRBJ2-1
TGTGCCAGCAGCCGCGGGACTAGCTCAGACAATGAGCAGTTCTTC
CASSRGTSSDNEQFF
>once|TRBV19|TRBD2|TRBJ2-1
TGTGCCAGTAGTATTTGGCTAGCGGGGTACAATGAGCAGTTCTTC
CASSIWLAGYNEQFF
>.|TRBV18|.|TRBJ2-1
TGTGCCAGCTCACAACTTAACAATGAGCAGTTCTTC
CASSQLNNEQFF
>once|TRBV24-1|.|TRBJ2-1
TGTGCCACCAGTGATTCACGCGGCAGCTCCTACAATGAGCAGTTCTTC
CATSDSRGSSYNEQFF
>.|TRBV7-9|TRBD2|TRBJ2-2
TGTGCCAGCAGCTTATTAGCGGGAGGCCGAGTGGCCGGGGAGCTGTTTTTT
CASSLLAGGRVAGELFF
>.|TRBV7-2|.|TRBJ1-1
TGTGCCAGCAGCTTAAGTTTTTGGGTGCGGGACACTGAAGCTTTCTTT
CASSLSFWVRDTEAFF
>.|TRBV7-2|.|TRBJ1-6
TGTGCCAGCAGCTTACCCTTGTTGGCAGGGGTCGGTGGTTCACCCCTCCACTTT
CASSLPLLAGVGGSPLHF
>once|TRBV28|.|TRBJ2-1
TGTGCCAGCAGTTTATCCGGAGGCTCCTACAATGAGCAGTTCTTC
CASSLSGGSYNEQFF
>.|TRBV7-9|TRBD2|TRBJ2-5
TGTGCCAGCAGGTTTAGCGGGATCGGAGAGACCCAGTACTTC
CASRFSGIGETQYF
>.|TRBV27|.|TRBJ1-5
TGTGCCAGCAGTGTTTCTAGTGCAAATCAGCCCCAGCATTTT
CASSVSSANQPQHF
>.|TRBV5-1|TRBD1|TRBJ1-4
TGCGCCAGCAGCTTGGTCCAGGGACAGGGTAATGAAAAACTGTTTTTT
CASSLVQGQGNEKLFF
>.|TRBV6-2/TRBV6-3|.|TRBJ2-1
TGTGCCAGCAGTTATTTGGAGGGGGCGCGTGAGCAGTTCTTC
CASSYLEGAREQFF
>many|TRBV7-9|.|TRBJ1-2
TGTGCCAGCAGCGAACAGGGCGCTAGTTATGGCTACACCTTC
CASSEQGASYGYTF
>.|TRBV6-5|.|TRBJ2-2
TGTGCCAGCAGTTCACCTGCGTCCCCGAACACCGGGGAGCTGTTTTTT
CASSSPASPNTGELFF
>.|TRBV7-7|.|TRBJ2-5
TGTGCCAGCAGCCCGAGGATGGGCCAAGAGACCCAGTACTTC
CASSPRMGQETQYF
>.|TRBV3-1/TRBV3-2|TRBD2|TRBJ2-4
TGTGCCAGCAGCCAAGGACTAGCGGGGCAGGGGATTCAGTACTTC
CASSQGLAGQGIQYF
>.|TRBV28|TRBD1|TRBJ1-1
TGTGCCAGCAGCGTCAGGGGGCGGAACACTGAAGCTTTCTTT
CASSVRGRNTEAFF
>once|TRBV18|.|TRBJ2-7
TGTGCCAGCGTAAGGGGCGGCAACGAGCAGTACTTC
CASVRGGNEQYF
>once|TRBV27|.|TRBJ2-1
TGTGCCAGCAGTTTCTGGGGGCACTACAATGAGCAGTTCTTC
CASSFWGHYNEQFF